This entry lists 6 T cell receptor beta chains sequenced from one sample in a study of brain T cells in children with intractable seizures. TCRdb's table, derived via immunoSEQ multiplex PCR, lists solely in-frame clones and lacks some. The sample records 62,000 or so clones, 90% to 96% being singletons. Source: peripheral blood, taken at surgery. The source of these receptors is a boy in the first two years of life with focal cortical dysplasia and intractable seizures.

The rearrangement joins TRBV5-1 to TRBJ1-1, with D perhaps TRBD1 (5 bases). V was shortened by 0 bases and J by 4 bases, with 7 bases between the two germline ends. CDR3 length: 13 amino acids. The V gene's germline CDR1 is SGHRS and CDR2 YFSETQ. The CDR3 here is CASSLGGITEAFF. DNA for the CDR3: TGCGCCAGCAGCTTGGGGGGCATCACTGAAGCTTTCTTT.

V is TRBV7-2 and J is TRBJ2-5; 16 bases align to TRBD2. Germline-derived CDR1 and CDR2 are SGHTA and FQGNSA. This CDR3 contains 17 residues. V dropped 4 bases and J dropped 0; count of bases not matched to a gene: 2. The CDR3 DNA is TGTGCCAGCAGCTCGGGACTAGCGGGAGGGGACCAAGAGACCCAGTACTTC. Protein sequence: CASSSGLAGGDQETQYF.

J is TRBJ2-7 and V is TRBV9; 7 bases match TRBD2. This CDR3 has 14 residues. The J segment lost 3 bases and the V segment lost 3 bases, leaving 6 bases of the junction unmatched. Germline lookup yields CDR1 SGDLS and CDR2 YYNGEE. CDR3 in amino acids: CASSEGGPDYEQYF. In DNA form, the CDR3 reads TGTGCCAGCAGCGAGGGAGGGCCGGACTACGAGCAGTACTTC. Using reference TRBV9 and TRBJ2-7 for the parts outside the CDR3, the full variable domain is DSGVTQTPKHLITATGQRVTLRCSPRSGDLSVYWYQQSLDQGLQFLIQYYNGEERAKGNILERFSAQQFPDLHSELNLSSLELGDSALYFCASSEGGPDYEQYFGPGTRLTVT.

The gene calls are TRBV4-3 and TRBJ2-3; D is ambiguous. There are 16 residues in the CDR3. Per germline, CDR1 LGHNA and CDR2 YSLEER. V was clipped by 0 bases and J by 1 base, with 11 bases between them. This CDR3 is CASSQDVTVGTDTQYF. CDR3 DNA sequence: TGCGCCAGCAGCCAAGATGTTACAGTGGGCACAGATACGCAGTATTTT.

The chain is built from TRBV28 and TRBJ2-5; possibly TRBD1 for D (5 bases). Germline values: CDR1 MDHEN, CDR2 SYDVKM. The CDR3 covers 15 residues. Between the trimmed V and J ends, which lost 5 bases and 3 bases, there was a span of 16 bases. The CDR3 DNA is TGTGCCAGCAGTGGTTACAGGAGAAAAAAAGAGACCCAGTACTTC. Translation: CASSGYRRKKETQYF.

The V gene is TRBV20-1, the J gene TRBJ2-7, with D unresolved. This CDR3 comprises 12 residues. Germline-derived CDR1 and CDR2 are DFQATT and SNEGSKA (reference sequence). The V and J ends lost 3 bases and 4 bases respectively, with 10 bases between them. CDR3 DNA: TGCAGTGCTAGTATGGACGGGTACGAGCAGTACTTC. Its translation: CSASMDGYEQYF.